The rows below give T cell receptor beta chains drawn from one sample of a study of blood T cell repertoires in COVID-19. Assay: immunoSEQ multiplex PCR; the TCRdb copy retains only in-frame clones and omits some. Of around 190,000 clones listed, 70% to 85% were seen once; the top ten hold around 3.5%. The sample taken for sequencing was PBMCs or T cells enriched from blood (not recorded which). These receptors were obtained from a woman aged 25 to 39 who had recovered from COVID-19. CDR3s include the opening cysteine and the closing phenylalanine or tryptophan. D genes are given only for firm matches. Rows give clone size only sometimes, using once, few, many, or a class for an expanded clone.

D gene	CDR3 length	clone size	J gene	V gene	CDR3 DNA	CDR3 protein
.	13	.	TRBJ1-5	TRBV29-1	TGCAGCGTTGAAGGCAGGGAGGGTCAGCCCCAGCATTTT	CSVEGREGQPQHF
.	13	.	TRBJ2-2	TRBV30	TGTGCCTGGCAATCTACGAACACCGGGGAGCTGTTTTTT	CAWQSTNTGELFF
.	18	once	TRBJ1-1	TRBV6-2/TRBV6-3	TGTGCCAGCAGCCCTGGGGGAGGGCCCTTCGACGGGGACACTGAAGCTTTCTTT	CASSPGGGPFDGDTEAFF
TRBD2	18	.	TRBJ2-3	TRBV28	TGTGCCAGCACCTTCAACCGGCGGGCTAGCGGGAGCACAGATACGCAGTATTTT	CASTFNRRASGSTDTQYF
.	16	.	TRBJ1-2	TRBV9	TGTGCCAGCAGCGTAGGTCCTCAACTCTCTAACTATGGCTACACCTTC	CASSVGPQLSNYGYTF
.	18	.	TRBJ1-1	TRBV28	TGTGCCAGCAGTTTAATGGGGACTCTAAACGTTCTGAACACTGAAGCTTTCTTT	CASSLMGTLNVLNTEAFF
TRBD1	19	.	TRBJ2-6	TRBV19	TGTGCCAGTACTCCCCGGACAGGGGGCGTTCTCTCTGGGGCCAACGTCCTGACTTTC	CASTPRTGGVLSGANVLTF
.	16	once	TRBJ1-5	TRBV5-1	TGCGCCAGCAGTCTGGAGGGGCAAGCGACCAATCAGCCCCAGCATTTT	CASSLEGQATNQPQHF
TRBD1	14	.	TRBJ2-2	TRBV28	TGTGCCAGCTTATACAGGGGATACACCGGGGAGCTGTTTTTT	CASLYRGYTGELFF
.	16	.	TRBJ2-1	TRBV11-2	TGTGCCAGCAGCTTAGATCGGTGGGAGTGGGGCAATGAGCAGTTCTTC	CASSLDRWEWGNEQFF
TRBD1	14	.	TRBJ1-2	TRBV9	TGTGCCAGCAGCACCAAAGACAGGGTCTCTGGCTACACCTTC	CASSTKDRVSGYTF
TRBD1	15	.	TRBJ1-6	TRBV7-3	TGTGCCAGCAGCTTACAGGGGGCGCTTAATTCACCCCTCCACTTT	CASSLQGALNSPLHF
.	12	.	TRBJ1-5	TRBV6-6	TGTGCCAGCAGTTACCTCGATCAGCCCCAGCATTTT	CASSYLDQPQHF
.	12	.	TRBJ1-2	TRBV28	TGTGCCAGCAGTTTAGCGAACTATGGCTACACCTTC	CASSLANYGYTF